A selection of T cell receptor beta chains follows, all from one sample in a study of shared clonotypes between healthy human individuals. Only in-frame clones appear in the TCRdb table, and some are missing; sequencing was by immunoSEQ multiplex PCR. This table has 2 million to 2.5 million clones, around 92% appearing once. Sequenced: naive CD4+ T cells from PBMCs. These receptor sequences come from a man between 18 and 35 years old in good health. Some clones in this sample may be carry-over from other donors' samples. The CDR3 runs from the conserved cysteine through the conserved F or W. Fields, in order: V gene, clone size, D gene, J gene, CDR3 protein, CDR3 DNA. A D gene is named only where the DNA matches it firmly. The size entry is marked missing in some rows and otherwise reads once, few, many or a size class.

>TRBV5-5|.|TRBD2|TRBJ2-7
CASSQLAGGFYEQYF
TGTGCCAGCAGCCAACTGGCGGGGGGCTTCTACGAGCAGTACTTC
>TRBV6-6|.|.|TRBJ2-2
CASSYQGSGELFF
TGTGCCAGCAGTTACCAAGGATCCGGGGAGCTGTTTTTT
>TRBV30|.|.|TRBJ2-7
CAWMDSPYEQYF
TGTGCCTGGATGGACAGTCCCTACGAGCAGTACTTC
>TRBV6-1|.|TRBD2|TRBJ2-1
CATILAGDTEQFF
TGTGCCACCATACTAGCGGGGGACACTGAGCAGTTCTTC
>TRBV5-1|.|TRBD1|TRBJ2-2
CATTPGGNTGELFF
TGCGCCACCACACCAGGGGGCAACACCGGGGAGCTGTTTTTT
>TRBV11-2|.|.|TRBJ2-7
CASSLVDEQYF
TGTGCCAGCAGCTTAGTGGACGAGCAGTACTTC
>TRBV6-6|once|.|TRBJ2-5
CASNGPPRGETQYF
TGTGCCAGCAATGGACCCCCACGGGGAGAGACCCAGTACTTC
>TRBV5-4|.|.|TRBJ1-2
CASSRESNYGYTF
TGTGCCAGCAGCCGGGAGTCTAACTATGGCTACACCTTC
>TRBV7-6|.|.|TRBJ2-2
CASSVRGTANTGELFF
TGTGCCAGCAGCGTACGGGGGACAGCGAACACCGGGGAGCTGTTTTTT
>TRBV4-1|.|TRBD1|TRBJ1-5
CASSHRTGWDQPQHF
TGCGCCAGCAGCCACCGGACAGGTTGGGATCAGCCCCAGCATTTT
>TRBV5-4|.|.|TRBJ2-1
CASSLKHSSYNEQFF
TGTGCCAGCAGCTTAAAGCATAGCTCCTACAATGAGCAGTTCTTC
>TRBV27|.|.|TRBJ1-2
CASSATGSYGYTF
TGTGCCAGCAGTGCTACAGGGTCCTATGGCTACACCTTC
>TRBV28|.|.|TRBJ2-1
CASSLVAPYNEQFF
TGTGCCAGCAGTTTGGTGGCCCCCTACAATGAGCAGTTCTTC
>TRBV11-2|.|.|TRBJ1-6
CASSLGTYNSPLHF
TGTGCCAGCAGCTTGGGCACCTATAATTCACCCCTCCACTTT
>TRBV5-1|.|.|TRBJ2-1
CASSRDSAGEQFF
TGCGCCAGCAGCCGGGACTCCGCCGGTGAGCAGTTCTTC
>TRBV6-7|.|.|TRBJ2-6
CASSVFQRQSRANVLTF
TGTGCCAGCAGTGTTTTCCAGCGTCAAAGTCGGGCCAACGTCCTGACTTTC
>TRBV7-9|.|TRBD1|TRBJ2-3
CASSPGTGTDTQYF
TGTGCCAGCAGCCCCGGGACAGGCACAGATACGCAGTATTTT
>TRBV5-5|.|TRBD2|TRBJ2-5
CASSLAGVQETQYF
TGTGCCAGCAGCTTAGCGGGAGTTCAAGAGACCCAGTACTTC
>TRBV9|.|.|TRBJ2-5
CASSVNSRGPETQYF
TGTGCCAGCAGCGTCAATAGTAGGGGCCCGGAGACCCAGTACTTC
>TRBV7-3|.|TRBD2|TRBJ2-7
CASSLMAGVRYEQYF
TGTGCCAGCAGCTTAATGGCGGGGGTCCGCTACGAGCAGTACTTC
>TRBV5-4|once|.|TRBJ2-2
CASSSAGGRLGTGELFF
TGTGCCAGCAGCAGCGCTGGGGGGCGACTAGGCACCGGGGAGCTGTTTTTT
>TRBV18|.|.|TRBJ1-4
CASSQAQLGEKLFF
TGTGCCAGCTCACAGGCCCAACTAGGTGAAAAACTGTTTTTT
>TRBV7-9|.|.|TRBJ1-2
CASAQYDSYGYTF
TGTGCCAGCGCGCAATACGACAGCTATGGCTACACCTTC
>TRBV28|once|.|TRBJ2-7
CASSRPVQGSYEQYF
TGTGCCAGCAGTCGACCAGTCCAGGGGTCCTACGAGCAGTACTTC
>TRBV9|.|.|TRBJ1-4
CASSSSRSTNEKLFF
TGTGCCAGCAGCTCATCCAGATCAACTAATGAAAAACTGTTTTTT
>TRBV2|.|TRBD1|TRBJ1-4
CASRGTGEKLFF
TGTGCCAGCAGAGGGACAGGAGAAAAACTGTTTTTT
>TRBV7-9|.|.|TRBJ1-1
CASRTTGNTEAFF
TGTGCCAGCAGGACGACAGGAAACACTGAAGCTTTCTTT
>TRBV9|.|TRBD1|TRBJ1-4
CASSPLTGIGEKLFF
TGTGCCAGCAGCCCATTGACAGGGATTGGGGAAAAACTGTTTTTT
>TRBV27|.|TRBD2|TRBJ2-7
CASSFLAGDYEQYF
TGTGCCAGCAGTTTTCTAGCGGGAGATTACGAGCAGTACTTC
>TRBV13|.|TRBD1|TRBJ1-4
CASSLRQGNEKLFF
TGTGCCAGCAGCCTTCGACAGGGGAATGAAAAACTGTTTTTT
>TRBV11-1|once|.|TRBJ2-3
CASSPGTPGDTQYF
TGTGCCAGCAGCCCCGGCACCCCCGGAGATACGCAGTATTTT
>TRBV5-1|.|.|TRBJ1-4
CASARLGGNEKLFF
TGCGCCAGCGCGCGACTTGGGGGTAATGAAAAACTGTTTTTT
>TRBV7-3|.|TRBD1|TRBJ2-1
CASSLIAGTGVPFF
TGTGCCAGCAGCTTAATTGCCGGGACAGGGGTGCCGTTCTTC
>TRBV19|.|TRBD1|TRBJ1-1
CASSIRPDRGSTEAFF
TGTGCCAGTAGTATAAGACCGGACAGGGGGAGTACTGAAGCTTTCTTT
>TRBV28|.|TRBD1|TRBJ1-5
CASSLHPGQGMVTQHF
TGTGCCAGCAGCCTCCACCCGGGACAGGGGATGGTAACCCAGCATTTT
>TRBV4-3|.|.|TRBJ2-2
CASSLRRGASTGELFF
TGCGCCAGCAGCCTCCGCCGGGGGGCGAGCACCGGGGAGCTGTTTTTT
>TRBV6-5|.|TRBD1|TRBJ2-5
CASRRQGAGQETQYF
TGTGCCAGCAGAAGACAGGGGGCCGGTCAAGAGACCCAGTACTTC